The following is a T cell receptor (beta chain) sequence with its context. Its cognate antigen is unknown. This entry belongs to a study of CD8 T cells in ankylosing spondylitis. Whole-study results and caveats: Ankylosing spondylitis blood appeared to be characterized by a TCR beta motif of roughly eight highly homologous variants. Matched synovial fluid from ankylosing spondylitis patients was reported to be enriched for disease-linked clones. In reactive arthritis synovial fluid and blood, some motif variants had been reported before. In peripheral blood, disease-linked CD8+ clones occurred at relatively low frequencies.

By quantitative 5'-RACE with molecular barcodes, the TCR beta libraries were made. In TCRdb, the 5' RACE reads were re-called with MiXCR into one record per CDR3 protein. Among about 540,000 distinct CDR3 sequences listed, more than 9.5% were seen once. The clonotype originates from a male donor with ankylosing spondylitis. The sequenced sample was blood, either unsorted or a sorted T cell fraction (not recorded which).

This CDR3 is CASSLIKGPQGFGANVLTF. In DNA form, the CDR3 reads TGTGCCAGCAGCTTAATAAAAGGACCCCAGGGATTTGGGGCCAACGTCCTGACTTTC. The chain recombines TRBV3-1 with TRBJ2-6; perhaps TRBD1 as D (5 bases). The CDR3 covers 19 residues. From germline, CDR1 is LGHDT and CDR2 YNNKEL (reference sequence). V was cut by 5 bases and J by 3 bases, with 23 bases left in between.